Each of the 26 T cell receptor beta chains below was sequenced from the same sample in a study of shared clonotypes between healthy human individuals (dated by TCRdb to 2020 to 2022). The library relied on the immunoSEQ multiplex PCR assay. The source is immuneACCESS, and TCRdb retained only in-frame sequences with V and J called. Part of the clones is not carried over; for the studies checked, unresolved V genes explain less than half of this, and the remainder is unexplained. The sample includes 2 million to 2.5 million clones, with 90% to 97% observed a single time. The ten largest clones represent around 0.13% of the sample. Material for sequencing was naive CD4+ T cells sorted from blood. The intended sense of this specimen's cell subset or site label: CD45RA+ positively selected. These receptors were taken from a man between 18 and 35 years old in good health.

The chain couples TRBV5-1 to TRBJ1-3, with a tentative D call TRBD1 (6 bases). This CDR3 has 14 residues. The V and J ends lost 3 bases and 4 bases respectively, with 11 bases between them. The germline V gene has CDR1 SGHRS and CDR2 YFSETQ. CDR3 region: CASSSGTKGNTIYF. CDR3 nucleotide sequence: TGCGCCAGCAGCTCGGGGACAAAAGGAAACACCATATATTTT.

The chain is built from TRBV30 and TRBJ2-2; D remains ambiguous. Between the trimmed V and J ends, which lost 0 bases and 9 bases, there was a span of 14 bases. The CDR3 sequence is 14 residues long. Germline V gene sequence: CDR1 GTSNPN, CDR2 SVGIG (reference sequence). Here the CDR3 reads CAWSVHTPHRELFF. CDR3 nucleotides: TGTGCCTGGAGTGTACATACACCTCACCGGGAGCTGTTTTTT.

CDR3 residues: CASSLDTRQGSPLHF. CDR3 coding DNA: TGTGCCAGCAGCTTGGACACTCGACAGGGTTCACCCCTCCACTTT. The chain combines TRBV5-4 with TRBJ1-6; TRBD1 agrees at 7 bases. From germline, CDR1 is SGHNT and CDR2 YYREEE (reference sequence). Trimming removed 0 bases from V and 9 bases from J; junction bases left unmatched: 6. The CDR3 is 15 amino acids.

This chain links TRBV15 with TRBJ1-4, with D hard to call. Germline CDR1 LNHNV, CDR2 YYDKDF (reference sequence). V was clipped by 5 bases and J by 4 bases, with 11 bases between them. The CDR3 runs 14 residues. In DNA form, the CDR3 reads TGTGCCACCAGCGTCGGAGCTCTTAATGAAAAACTGTTTTTT. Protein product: CATSVGALNEKLFF.

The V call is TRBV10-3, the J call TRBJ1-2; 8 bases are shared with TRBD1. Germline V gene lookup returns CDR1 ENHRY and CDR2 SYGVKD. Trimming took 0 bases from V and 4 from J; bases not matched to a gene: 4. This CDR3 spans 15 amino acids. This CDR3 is CAISESDRVSYGYTF. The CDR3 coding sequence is TGTGCCATCAGTGAGTCGGACAGGGTTAGCTATGGCTACACCTTC.

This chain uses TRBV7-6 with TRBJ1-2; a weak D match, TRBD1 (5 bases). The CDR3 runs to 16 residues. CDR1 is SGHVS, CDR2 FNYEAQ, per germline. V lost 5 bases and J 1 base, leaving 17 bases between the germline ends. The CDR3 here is CASSPGAGPINYGYTF. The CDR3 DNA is TGTGCCAGCAGCCCTGGGGCCGGACCCATTAACTATGGCTACACCTTC.

CDR3 region: CASSPTTMGTFGHFSSYEQYF. The DNA for the CDR3 is TGTGCCAGCTCACCCACTACAATGGGGACCTTCGGACACTTCAGCTCCTACGAGCAGTACTTC. J is TRBJ2-7 and V is TRBV18; D possibly uses TRBD1 or TRBD2 (5 bases each). V gave up 3 bases and J gave up 0 bases, with 30 bases separating them. Germline CDR1 is KGHSH and CDR2 is LQKENI. This CDR3 has 21 residues.

As DNA, the CDR3 is TGCGCCAGCAGCCAAGTCAAGGCGGGGCCGACTTATGCGCAGTATTTT. As protein: CASSQVKAGPTYAQYF. This chain joins TRBV4-1 and TRBJ2-3; tentative D call: TRBD2 (6 bases). Trimming cost V 1 base and J 10 bases, with 21 bases left between them. The CDR3 is 16 residues long. The germline V gene has CDR1 MGHRA and CDR2 YSYEKL.

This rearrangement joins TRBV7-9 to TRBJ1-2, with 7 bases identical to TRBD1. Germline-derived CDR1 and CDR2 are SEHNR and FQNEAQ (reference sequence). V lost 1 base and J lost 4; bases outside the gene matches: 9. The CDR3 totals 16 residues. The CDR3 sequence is CASSLEGQGDLYGYTF. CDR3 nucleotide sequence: TGTGCCAGCAGCTTAGAGGGCCAGGGGGATCTCTATGGCTACACCTTC.

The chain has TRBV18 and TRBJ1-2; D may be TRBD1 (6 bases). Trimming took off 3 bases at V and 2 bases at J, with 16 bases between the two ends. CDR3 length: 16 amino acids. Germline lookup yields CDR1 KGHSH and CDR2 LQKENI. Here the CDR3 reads CASSPPGTPENYGYTF. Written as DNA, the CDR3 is TGTGCCAGCTCACCTCCCGGGACACCTGAGAACTATGGCTACACCTTC.

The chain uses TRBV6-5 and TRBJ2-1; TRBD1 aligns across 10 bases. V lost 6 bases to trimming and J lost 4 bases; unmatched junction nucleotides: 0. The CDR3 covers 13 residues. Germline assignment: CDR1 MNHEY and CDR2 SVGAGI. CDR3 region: CASRGQGYNEQFF. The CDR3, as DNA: TGTGCCAGCAGGGGACAGGGGTACAATGAGCAGTTCTTC.

The CDR3, as DNA: TGTGCCAGCAGTTTATTGGGCCCGGAGACCCAGTACTTC. Its protein product is CASSLLGPETQYF. The gene calls are TRBV27 and TRBJ2-5; D not certain. Germline V gene data show CDR1 as MNHEY and CDR2 as SMNVEV (reference sequence). This CDR3 region has 13 residues. V gave up 1 base and J gave up 5 bases, with 8 bases separating them.

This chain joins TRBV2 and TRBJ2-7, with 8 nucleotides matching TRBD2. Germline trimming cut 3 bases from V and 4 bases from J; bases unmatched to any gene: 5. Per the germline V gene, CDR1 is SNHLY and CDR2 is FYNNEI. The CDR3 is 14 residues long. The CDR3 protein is CASSDAGGSYEQYF. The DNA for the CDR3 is TGTGCCAGCAGTGATGCGGGAGGTTCTTACGAGCAGTACTTC.

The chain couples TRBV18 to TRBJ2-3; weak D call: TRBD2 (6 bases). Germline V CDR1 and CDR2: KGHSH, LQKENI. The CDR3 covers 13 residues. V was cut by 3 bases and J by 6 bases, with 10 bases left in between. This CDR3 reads CASSPGGMDTQYF. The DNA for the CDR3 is TGTGCCAGCTCACCGGGCGGGATGGATACGCAGTATTTT.

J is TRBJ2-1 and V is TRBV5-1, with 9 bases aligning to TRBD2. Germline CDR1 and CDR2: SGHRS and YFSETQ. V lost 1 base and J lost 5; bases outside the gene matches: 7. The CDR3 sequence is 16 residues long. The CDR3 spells CASSLLAGVPDNEQFF. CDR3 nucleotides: TGCGCCAGCAGCTTGTTAGCGGGGGTTCCCGACAATGAGCAGTTCTTC.

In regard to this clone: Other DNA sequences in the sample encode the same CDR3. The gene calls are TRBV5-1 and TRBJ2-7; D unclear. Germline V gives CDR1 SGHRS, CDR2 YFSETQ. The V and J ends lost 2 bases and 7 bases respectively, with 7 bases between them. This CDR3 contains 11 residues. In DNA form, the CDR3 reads TGCGCCAGCAGCTTAGACGGGGAGCAGTACTTC. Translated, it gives CASSLDGEQYF.

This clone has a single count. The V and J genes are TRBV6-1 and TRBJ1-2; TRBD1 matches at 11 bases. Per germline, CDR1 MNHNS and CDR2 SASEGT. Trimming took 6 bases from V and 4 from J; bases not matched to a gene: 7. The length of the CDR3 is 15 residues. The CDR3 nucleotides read TGTGCCAGCAGGAGGACAGGGGGCTCAGGCTATGGCTACACCTTC. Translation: CASRRTGGSGYGYTF.

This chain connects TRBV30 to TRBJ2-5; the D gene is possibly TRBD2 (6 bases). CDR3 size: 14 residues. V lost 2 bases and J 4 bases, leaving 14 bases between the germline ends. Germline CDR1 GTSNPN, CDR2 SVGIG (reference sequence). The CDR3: CAWSSGDLGETQYF. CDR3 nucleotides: TGTGCCTGGAGTTCCGGGGACTTGGGAGAGACCCAGTACTTC.

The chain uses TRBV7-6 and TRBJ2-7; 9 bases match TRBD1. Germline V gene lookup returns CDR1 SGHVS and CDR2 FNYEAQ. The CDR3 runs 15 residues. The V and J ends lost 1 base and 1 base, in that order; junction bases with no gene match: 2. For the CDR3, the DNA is TGTGCCAGCAGCTTAGGGGACAGGGCGTCCTACGAGCAGTACTTC. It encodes CASSLGDRASYEQYF.

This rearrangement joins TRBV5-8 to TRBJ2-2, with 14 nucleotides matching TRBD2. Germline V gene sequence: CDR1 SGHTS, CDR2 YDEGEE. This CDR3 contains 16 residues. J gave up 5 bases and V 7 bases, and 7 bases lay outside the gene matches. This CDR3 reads CASGGGLAGGTGELFF. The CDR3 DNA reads TGTGCCAGCGGTGGTGGACTAGCGGGAGGAACCGGGGAGCTGTTTTTT.

The CDR3 here is CASSQVSSGSGETQYF. In DNA form, the CDR3 reads TGTGCCAGCAGCCAAGTGTCTAGCGGGAGCGGGGAGACCCAGTACTTC. The chain uses TRBV4-2 and TRBJ2-5, with 10 nucleotides matching TRBD2. J lost 5 bases, V lost 1 base, and 7 bases had no gene match. The CDR3 loop spans 16 amino acids. Germline V lookup: CDR1 LGHNA, CDR2 YNFKEQ.

CDR3 in DNA: TGTGCCAGCACCTTGGACAGTCGTCTGTTTGGCTACACCTTC. Protein: CASTLDSRLFGYTF. This sequence joins TRBV2 and TRBJ1-2, with D perhaps TRBD1 (6 bases). Per germline, CDR1 SNHLY and CDR2 FYNNEI. This CDR3 has 14 residues. The V and J ends lost 7 bases and 7 bases respectively, with 19 bases between them.

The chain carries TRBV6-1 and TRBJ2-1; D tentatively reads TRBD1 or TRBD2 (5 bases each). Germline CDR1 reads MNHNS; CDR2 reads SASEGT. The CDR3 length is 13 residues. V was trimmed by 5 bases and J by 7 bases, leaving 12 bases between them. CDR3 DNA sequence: TGTGCCAGCAGTAGTGGGACGGAAAATGAGCAGTTCTTC. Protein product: CASSSGTENEQFF.

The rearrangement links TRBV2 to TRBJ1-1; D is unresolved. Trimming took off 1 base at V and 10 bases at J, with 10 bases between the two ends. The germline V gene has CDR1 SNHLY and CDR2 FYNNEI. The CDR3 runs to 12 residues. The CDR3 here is CASSEGGRGAFF. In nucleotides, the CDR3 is TGTGCCAGCAGTGAAGGAGGGCGAGGAGCTTTCTTT.

CDR3 DNA: TGTGCCAGCTCACCACCGGTTAACAGGATTAATAGCAATCAGCCCCAGCATTTT. Protein sequence: CASSPPVNRINSNQPQHF. The chain employs TRBV18 and TRBJ1-5; TRBD1 is a possible D gene (5 bases). CDR1 KGHSH and CDR2 LQKENI come from the germline V gene. The CDR3 runs 18 residues. Trimming took 0 bases from V and 0 from J, leaving 15 bases between them.

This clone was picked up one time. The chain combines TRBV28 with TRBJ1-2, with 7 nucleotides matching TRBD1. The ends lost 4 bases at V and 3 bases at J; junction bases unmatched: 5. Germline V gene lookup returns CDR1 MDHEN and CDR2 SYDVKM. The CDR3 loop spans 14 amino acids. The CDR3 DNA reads TGTGCCAGCAGTTCCGGGGACAGTTACTATGGCTACACCTTC. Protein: CASSSGDSYYGYTF.